A selection of T cell receptor beta chains follows, all from one sample in a study of cytomegalovirus exposure and HLA in healthy donors. Clones were read by immunoSEQ multiplex PCR, and TCRdb kept only the in-frame ones, dropping some. The table lists roughly 100,000 clones, 10% to 15% of them singletons. Sequenced input: PBMCs. The receptor source for this set is a man in his forties in good health and CMV-seropositive. Each CDR3 is given with its conserved first and last residue. D genes are given only for firm matches. Part of the rows lack a size; the others show once, few, many or a class for expanded clones.

J gene | V gene | D gene | clone size | CDR3 protein | CDR3 DNA
TRBJ2-7 | TRBV19 | - | - | CASSSSRSYEQYF | TGTGCCAGTAGTTCTTCCAGATCCTACGAGCAGTACTTC
TRBJ2-5 | TRBV1 | - | - | CTSSQDISPSGRKETQYF | TGCACCAGCAGCCAAGATATTAGTCCTAGCGGGAGAAAAGAGACCCAGTACTTC
TRBJ2-1 | TRBV28 | - | - | CASSLSGRGLEQFF | TGTGCCAGCAGTTTGTCCGGGAGGGGGCTTGAGCAGTTCTTC
TRBJ2-3 | TRBV5-4 | TRBD2 | - | CASSLRAGGSDTQYF | TGTGCCAGCAGCTTGAGAGCGGGAGGGTCAGATACGCAGTATTTT
TRBJ1-2 | TRBV7-9 | TRBD1 | few | CASSPWGQRSGYTF | TGTGCCAGCAGCCCCTGGGGACAGAGGAGCGGCTACACCTTC
TRBJ2-1 | TRBV6-6 | TRBD2 | few | CAIRAGLAVHNEQFF | TGTGCCATCAGAGCGGGACTAGCGGTCCACAATGAGCAGTTCTTC
TRBJ1-1 | TRBV28 | - | - | CASSLLSREAFF | TGTGCCAGCAGTTTATTGTCCCGTGAAGCTTTCTTT
TRBJ1-1 | TRBV9 | - | - | CASSVVQGNSNTEAFF | TGTGCCAGCAGCGTAGTTCAGGGAAACTCGAACACTGAAGCTTTCTTT
TRBJ2-3 | TRBV14 | TRBD2 | - | CASSHSGLGPTDTQYF | TGTGCCAGCAGCCACTCAGGACTAGGCCCCACAGATACGCAGTATTTT
TRBJ2-2 | TRBV11-2 | TRBD2 | - | CASSSGLAGGTGELFF | TGTGCCAGCAGCTCGGGACTAGCGGGTGGGACCGGGGAGCTGTTTTTT
TRBJ2-3 | TRBV29-1 | TRBD1 | few | CSVEDRGSTDTQYF | TGCAGCGTTGAGGACAGGGGGAGCACAGATACGCAGTATTTT
TRBJ1-3 | TRBV5-1 | TRBD1 | - | CASSLGTGPGNTIYF | TGCGCCAGCAGCTTGGGGACAGGACCTGGAAACACCATATATTTT
TRBJ1-1 | TRBV27 | - | few | CASSLMRTGTTSTEAFF | TGTGCCAGCAGTTTGATGCGAACAGGGACAACTAGCACTGAAGCTTTCTTT
TRBJ2-2 | TRBV7-6 | - | few | CASSLGQNTGELFF | TGTGCCAGCAGCTTAGGACAAAACACCGGGGAGCTGTTTTTT
TRBJ2-7 | TRBV29-1 | - | - | CSVEGEGQFLSEQYF | TGCAGCGTTGAAGGGGAAGGACAGTTCCTGTCCGAGCAGTACTTC
TRBJ1-2 | TRBV28 | TRBD1 | - | CASSLKTGGTGYTF | TGTGCCAGCAGTCTCAAGACAGGGGGCACGGGCTACACCTTC
TRBJ2-1 | TRBV5-1 | TRBD1 | few | CASSRRQGLRNEQFF | TGCGCCAGCAGCCGGAGACAGGGTCTTCGCAATGAGCAGTTCTTC
TRBJ2-1 | TRBV27 | TRBD1 | - | CASRDRGYNEQFF | TGTGCCAGCAGGGACAGGGGTTACAATGAGCAGTTCTTC
TRBJ2-7 | TRBV21-1 | - | few | CASSKVIGTSGDLLDEQYF | TGTGCCAGCAGCAAAGTAATCGGGACTAGCGGGGACCTCCTGGACGAGCAGTACTTC
TRBJ2-7 | TRBV7-2 | TRBD1 | - | CASSVRDRGSYEQYF | TGTGCCAGCAGCGTCAGGGACAGAGGCTCCTACGAGCAGTACTTC
TRBJ2-7 | TRBV4-1 | TRBD2 | - | CASSQGGLAGGSSYEQYF | TGCGCCAGCAGCCAAGGAGGGCTAGCGGGAGGGAGCTCCTACGAGCAGTACTTC
TRBJ1-3 | TRBV27 | - | - | CASSASGDYSGNTIYF | TGTGCCAGCAGCGCCTCAGGAGACTACTCTGGAAACACCATATATTTT
TRBJ1-5 | TRBV7-9 | - | few | CASSLSPALITTQHF | TGTGCCAGCAGCTTATCCCCCGCCCTAATCACGACCCAGCATTTT
TRBJ1-5 | TRBV4-3 | TRBD1 | few | CASSRDRGQPQHF | TGCGCCAGCAGCAGGGACAGGGGTCAGCCCCAGCATTTT
TRBJ2-7 | TRBV27 | TRBD2 | - | CASRPLAGHEQYF | TGTGCCAGCAGACCCTTAGCGGGTCACGAGCAGTACTTC
TRBJ2-2 | TRBV7-2 | - | - | CASSLLGGTGELFF | TGTGCCAGCAGCCTCTTGGGGGGTACCGGGGAGCTGTTTTTT
TRBJ2-1 | TRBV5-4 | - | - | CASTRGGTSYNEQFF | TGTGCCAGCACCCGAGGGGGTACTAGCTACAATGAGCAGTTCTTC
TRBJ1-2 | TRBV2 | - | - | CASSVGREGYTF | TGTGCCAGCAGTGTCGGTCGAGAGGGCTACACCTTC
TRBJ2-7 | TRBV7-9 | - | few | CASSLWGSDYEQYF | TGTGCCAGCAGCTTATGGGGTAGCGACTACGAGCAGTACTTC
TRBJ2-2 | TRBV5-6 | - | - | CASSSRLRGELFF | TGTGCCAGCAGTTCCCGGTTACGAGGGGAGCTGTTTTTT
TRBJ2-7 | TRBV28 | - | - | CASSSDTYYEQYF | TGTGCCAGCAGTTCGGACACCTACTACGAGCAGTACTTC
TRBJ2-7 | TRBV18 | TRBD1 | - | CASSPGQGNSNEQYF | TGTGCCAGCTCACCGGGACAGGGTAACTCCAACGAGCAGTACTTC
TRBJ1-1 | TRBV12-5 | TRBD1 | few | CASGGQGAGTEAFF | TGTGCTAGTGGTGGACAGGGGGCAGGCACTGAAGCTTTCTTT
TRBJ2-3 | TRBV4-2 | - | - | CASSQEDPGGTDTQYF | TGTGCCAGCAGCCAAGAAGACCCAGGTGGCACAGATACGCAGTATTTT
TRBJ2-5 | TRBV5-1 | - | few | CASSPSRGGETQYF | TGCGCCAGCAGCCCTTCCAGAGGGGGAGAGACCCAGTACTTC
TRBJ1-1 | TRBV28 | - | few | CASSPGQRRAFF | TGTGCCAGCAGTCCCGGACAGAGGCGAGCTTTCTTT
TRBJ2-7 | TRBV5-1 | TRBD1 | few | CASSLAVTGGYDEQYF | TGCGCCAGCAGCTTGGCCGTGACAGGGGGTTACGACGAGCAGTACTTC
TRBJ2-3 | TRBV28 | - | few | CASSEVTDTQYF | TGTGCCAGCAGTGAGGTGACAGATACGCAGTATTTT
TRBJ1-2 | TRBV4-1 | - | - | CASSQDQTGADGYTF | TGCGCCAGCAGCCAAGATCAAACGGGAGCCGATGGCTACACCTTC
TRBJ2-1 | TRBV5-4 | TRBD2 | - | CASSQKREKHEQFF | TGTGCCAGCAGCCAAAAGCGGGAGAAACATGAGCAGTTCTTC
TRBJ2-7 | TRBV2 | TRBD2 | - | CASSPLAGGSYEQYF | TGTGCCAGCAGCCCCTTAGCGGGAGGAAGCTACGAGCAGTACTTC
TRBJ2-7 | TRBV5-1 | - | - | CASSLAIGSGYEQYF | TGCGCCAGCAGCTTGGCCATCGGCAGCGGCTACGAGCAGTACTTC
TRBJ2-2 | TRBV7-6 | - | - | CASSLVGTKNTGELFF | TGTGCCAGCAGCTTAGTCGGGACAAAGAACACCGGGGAGCTGTTTTTT
TRBJ2-7 | TRBV9 | TRBD1 | few | CASSVLPGQTYEQYF | TGTGCCAGCAGCGTACTACCGGGACAGACCTACGAGCAGTACTTC
TRBJ1-5 | TRBV7-2 | TRBD1 | - | CASSDREGAGQPQHF | TGTGCCAGCAGCGATAGAGAGGGGGCAGGACAGCCCCAGCATTTT
TRBJ2-7 | TRBV7-9 | TRBD1 | few | CASSSNLRDSYEQYF | TGTGCCAGCAGCTCCAACCTCCGGGACAGCTACGAGCAGTACTTC